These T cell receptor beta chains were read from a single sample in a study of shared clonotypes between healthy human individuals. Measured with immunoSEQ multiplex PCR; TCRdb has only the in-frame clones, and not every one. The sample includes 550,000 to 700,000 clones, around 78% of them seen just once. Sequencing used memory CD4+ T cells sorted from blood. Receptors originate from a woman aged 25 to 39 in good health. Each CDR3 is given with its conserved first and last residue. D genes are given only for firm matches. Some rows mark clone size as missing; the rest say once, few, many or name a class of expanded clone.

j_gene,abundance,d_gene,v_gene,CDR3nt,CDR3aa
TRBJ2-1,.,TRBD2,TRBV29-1,TGCAGCGTTGAAGGGAGCGGGGTCGCTTGGGATGAGCAGTTCTTC,CSVEGSGVAWDEQFF
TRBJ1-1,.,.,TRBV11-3,TGTGCCAGCAGCTTAGAGGCAGGCACTGAAGCTTTCTTT,CASSLEAGTEAFF
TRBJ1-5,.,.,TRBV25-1,TGTGCCAGCACATCAGGGAACAATCAGCCCCAGCATTTT,CASTSGNNQPQHF
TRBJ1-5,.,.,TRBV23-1,TGCGCCAGCAGCCAAACGCCCGAAACTAATGGGGCCGGGAGCAATCAGCCCCAGCATTTT,CASSQTPETNGAGSNQPQHF
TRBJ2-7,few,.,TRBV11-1,TGTGCCAGCAGCTTCCAGCGCTACTACGAGCAGTACTTC,CASSFQRYYEQYF
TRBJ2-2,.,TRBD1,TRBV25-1,TGTGCCAGCAGTGACCCAAACCGAGACAGGGGCGCCGGGGAGCTGTTTTTT,CASSDPNRDRGAGELFF
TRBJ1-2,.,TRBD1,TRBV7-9,TGTGCCAGCACCCCGGGACAGGGGTCAGCTAACTATGGCTACACCTTC,CASTPGQGSANYGYTF
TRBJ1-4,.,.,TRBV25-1,TGTGCCAGCAGTGGTTCAGGGAACATTGAAAAACTGTTTTTT,CASSGSGNIEKLFF
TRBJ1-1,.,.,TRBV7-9,TGTGCCAGCAGATACGGGAGGGAAACTGAAGCTTTCTTT,CASRYGRETEAFF
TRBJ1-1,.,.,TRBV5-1,TGCGCCAGCAGCTTCCAGGATATGTACACTGAAGCTTTCTTT,CASSFQDMYTEAFF
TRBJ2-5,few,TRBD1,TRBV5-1,TGCGCCAGCAGCGAACAGGGGGCTGAGACCCAGTACTTC,CASSEQGAETQYF
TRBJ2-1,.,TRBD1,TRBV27,TGTGCCAGCAGAAACCGGGACAGGTTTTTGGGTGAGCAGTTCTTC,CASRNRDRFLGEQFF
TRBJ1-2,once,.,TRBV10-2,TGCGCCAGCAGCCTGGTCAGACCCGACGCTTACTATGGCTACACCTTC,CASSLVRPDAYYGYTF
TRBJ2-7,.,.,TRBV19,TGTGCCACAAAGGCGGCGGGCCACGAGCAGTACTTC,CATKAAGHEQYF
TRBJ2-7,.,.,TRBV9,TGTGCCAGCAGCTTAGACGGCTATGGGGTAGACGAGCAGTACTTC,CASSLDGYGVDEQYF
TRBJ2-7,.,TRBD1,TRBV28,TGTGCCAGCAGTCCGATCGGACAGGGACCTCCCTACGAGCAGTACTTC,CASSPIGQGPPYEQYF
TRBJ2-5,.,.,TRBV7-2,TGTGCCAGCAGCCCCGGGGGACAAGAGACCCAGTACTTC,CASSPGGQETQYF
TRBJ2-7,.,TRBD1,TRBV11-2,TGTGCCAGCAGCTTCTCCGGGACAGACGAGCAGTACTTC,CASSFSGTDEQYF
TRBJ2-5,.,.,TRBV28,TGTGCCAGCAGTTTATGGGCAGGGTCGGAGACCCAGTACTTC,CASSLWAGSETQYF
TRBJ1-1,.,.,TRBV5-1,TGCGCCAGCAGCTTGGACTTAACGGGCATTGAAGCTTTCTTT,CASSLDLTGIEAFF
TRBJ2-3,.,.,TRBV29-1,TGCAGCGTTGAGGTAGAGTCAGATACGCAGTATTTT,CSVEVESDTQYF
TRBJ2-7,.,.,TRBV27,TGTGCCAGCAGTCGAGCGGACAGTCCGAGTGAGCAGTACTTC,CASSRADSPSEQYF
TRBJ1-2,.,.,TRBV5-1,TGCGCCAGCAGCTTGGGGACAGAACTTTTAGGATCTGGCTACACCTTC,CASSLGTELLGSGYTF
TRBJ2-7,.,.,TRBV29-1,TGCAGCGTGGGGACAAGTTCCTACGAGCAGTACTTC,CSVGTSSYEQYF
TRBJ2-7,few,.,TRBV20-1,TGCAGTGCTATCGGAGGAGCCGAGCAGTACTTC,CSAIGGAEQYF
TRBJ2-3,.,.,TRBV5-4,TGTGCCAGCAGCTGGAACAGGGGCGGAGGGGGCACAGATACGCAGTATTTT,CASSWNRGGGGTDTQYF
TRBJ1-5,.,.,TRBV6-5,TGTGCCAGCAGTCGGACGGGGAATCAGCCCCAGCATTTT,CASSRTGNQPQHF
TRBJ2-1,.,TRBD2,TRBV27,TGTGCCAGCAGTTTAAGGGCCTATAGGGGGCTAGCGGGGGACAATGAGCAGTTCTTC,CASSLRAYRGLAGDNEQFF
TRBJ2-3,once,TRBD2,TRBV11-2,TGTGCCAGTAGCCCCACTAGCGGGAGTTCTACGCAGTATTTT,CASSPTSGSSTQYF
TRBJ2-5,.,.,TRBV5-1,TGCGCCAGCAGCTCACAGGGTGGTAAGGAGACCCAGTACTTC,CASSSQGGKETQYF
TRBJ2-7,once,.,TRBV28,TGTGCCAGCAGTTTAGCCGGACGCGAGCAGTACTTC,CASSLAGREQYF
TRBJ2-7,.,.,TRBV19,TGTGCCAGTAGTGAGGGACTCGATACCTACGAGCAGTACTTC,CASSEGLDTYEQYF
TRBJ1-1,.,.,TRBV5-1,TGCGCCAGCAAGGGAGGGGTTACTGAAGCTTTCTTT,CASKGGVTEAFF
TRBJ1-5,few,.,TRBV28,TGTGCCAGCAGTAGAGGGCTTGGCAATCAGCCCCAGCATTTT,CASSRGLGNQPQHF
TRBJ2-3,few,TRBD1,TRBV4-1,TGCGCCAGCAGCCAAGAACAGGGGGCCGGTACAGATACGCAGTATTTT,CASSQEQGAGTDTQYF
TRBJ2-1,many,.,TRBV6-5,TGTGCCAGCAGTTACTCGTTAGAGCGATCCAATGAGCAGTTCTTC,CASSYSLERSNEQFF
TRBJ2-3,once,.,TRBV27,TGTGCCAGCCTTGGAGGAGATACGCAGTATTTT,CASLGGDTQYF